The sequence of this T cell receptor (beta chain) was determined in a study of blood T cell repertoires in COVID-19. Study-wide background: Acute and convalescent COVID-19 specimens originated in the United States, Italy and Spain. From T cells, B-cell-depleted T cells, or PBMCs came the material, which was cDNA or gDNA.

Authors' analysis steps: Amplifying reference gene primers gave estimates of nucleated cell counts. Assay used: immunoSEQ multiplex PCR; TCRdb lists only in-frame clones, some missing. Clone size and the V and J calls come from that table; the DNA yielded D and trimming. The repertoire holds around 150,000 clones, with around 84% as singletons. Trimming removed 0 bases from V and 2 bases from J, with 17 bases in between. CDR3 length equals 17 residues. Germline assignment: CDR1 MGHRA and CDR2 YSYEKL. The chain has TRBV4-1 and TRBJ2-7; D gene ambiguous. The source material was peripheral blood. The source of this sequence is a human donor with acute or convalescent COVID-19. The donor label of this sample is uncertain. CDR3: CASSQDDWNIRTYEQYF. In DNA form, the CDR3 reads TGCGCCAGCAGCCAAGACGACTGGAACATTAGAACCTACGAGCAGTACTTC.